These 30 T cell receptor beta chains originate from one sample sequenced in a study of PD-1 blockade in classical Hodgkin lymphoma. This table comes from immunoSEQ multiplex PCR, and its TCRdb copy is limited to in-frame clones, with some not included. The table includes 27,000 or so clones, 60% to 85% detected once. Each patient's relapse followed autologous stem cell transplantation, and brentuximab vedotin exposure varied. Magnetic negative selection was used to purify CD4+ T cells from PBMCs that had been thawed. The specimen was CD4+ T cells from blood, collected at baseline. The receptors were gathered from a human donor with classical Hodgkin lymphoma.

This clone was recorded once. The genes are TRBV2 and TRBJ1-1; D gene ambiguous. V shed 2 bases and J shed 11 bases, with 3 bases lying between them. From germline, CDR1 is SNHLY and CDR2 FYNNEI. This CDR3 is built from 9 residues. The DNA of the CDR3 is TGTGCCAGCAGTGAAAGGGCTTTCTTT. It is translated as CASSERAFF.

On this clone: The conserved phenylalanine or tryptophan is not found at the CDR3 terminus, so this likely reflects a read error. The J gene is TRBJ1-2, the V gene TRBV11-1; the match to TRBD1 covers 7 bases. This CDR3 contains 14 residues. V shed 3 bases, J shed 1 base, and the junction held 2 bases outside the gene matches. Germline V CDR1 and CDR2: SGHAT, FQDESV (reference sequence). DNA for the CDR3: TGTGCCAGCAGCTTGGGACAGTTTAACTATGGCTACACCCTC. This encodes CASSLGQFNYGYTL.

This clone was observed a single time. The chain links TRBV2 to TRBJ2-7; D is ambiguous. The CDR3 contains 16 residues. Germline V gene lookup returns CDR1 SNHLY and CDR2 FYNNEI. V lost 3 bases to trimming and J lost 0 bases, with 15 bases between them. The CDR3 coding sequence is TGTGCCAGCAGTGAGCCCAGGTCCCATAGCTCCTACGAGCAGTACTTC. This codes for CASSEPRSHSSYEQYF.

The V call is TRBV30, the J call TRBJ2-7; no clear D gene. With 3 bases removed from V and 3 bases from J, the gap between germline ends came to 6 bases. The CDR3 runs to 11 residues. Germline values: CDR1 GTSNPN, CDR2 SVGIG (reference sequence). The CDR3 here is CAWRANYEQYF. DNA of the CDR3: TGTGCCTGGAGGGCGAACTACGAGCAGTACTTC.

The rearrangement joins TRBV27 to TRBJ1-2; unclear D gene. V was cut by 7 bases and J by 0 bases, with 15 bases left in between. Germline values: CDR1 MNHEY, CDR2 SMNVEV (reference sequence). The CDR3 is 15 residues long. CDR3 amino acids: CASTRLEGANYGYTF. The CDR3 DNA reads TGTGCCAGCACCCGTCTTGAGGGTGCTAACTATGGCTACACCTTC.

V usage is TRBV7-9 and J usage is TRBJ1-1, with D perhaps TRBD1 (6 bases). V lost 10 bases to trimming and J lost 4 bases, with 22 bases between them. The germline CDR1 and CDR2 sequences are SEHNR and FQNEAQ (reference sequence). The length of the CDR3 is 15 residues. This chain's CDR3 is CAIPQGLGAGTEAFF. In nucleotides, the CDR3 is TGTGCCATCCCTCAGGGGTTGGGGGCGGGCACTGAAGCTTTCTTT.

This chain connects TRBV25-1 to TRBJ2-7, with 10 bases fitting TRBD2. After removal of 5 bases from V and 2 bases from J, the junction contained 12 bases not matched to a gene. The CDR3 loop spans 17 amino acids. Germline CDR1 is MGHDK and CDR2 is SYGVNS. DNA for the CDR3: TGTGCCAGCAGTCATAATATAGCGGGGGGAAAAACCTACGAGCAGTACTTC. Amino acids: CASSHNIAGGKTYEQYF.

In this sample, this clone turned up once. This chain connects TRBV9 to TRBJ2-3, with 10 bases identical to TRBD2. With V trimmed by 0 bases and J by 0 bases, 10 bases remained unmatched. Germline-derived CDR1 and CDR2 are SGDLS and YYNGEE. The CDR3 is made up of 19 amino acids. CDR3 DNA sequence: TGTGCCAGCAGCGTAGTCATAAGCGGGGGGGACCCTAGCACAGATACGCAGTATTTT. It encodes CASSVVISGGDPSTDTQYF.

The chain is built from TRBV7-6 and TRBJ1-2; D is undetermined. Trimming removed 5 bases from V and 2 bases from J, with 12 bases in between. CDR1 and CDR2 (germline): SGHVS, FNYEAQ. This CDR3 has 14 amino acids. CDR3 sequence: CASSDLKGNYGYTF. In DNA, the CDR3 is TGTGCCAGCAGCGACTTGAAGGGAAACTATGGCTACACCTTC.

The chain employs TRBV11-3 and TRBJ1-1; 8 bases are a match to TRBD1. Germline loops: CDR1 SGHNT, CDR2 YENEEA. CDR3 length: 13 amino acids. With V trimmed by 4 bases and J by 4 bases, 2 bases remained unmatched. CDR3 sequence reads: CASSYGQGTEAFF. As DNA, the CDR3 is TGTGCCAGCAGCTACGGACAGGGCACTGAAGCTTTCTTT.

The CDR3: CASMVQSRTTEAFF. In DNA form, the CDR3 reads TGTGCCAGTATGGTTCAGTCCCGAACCACTGAAGCTTTCTTT. The chain has TRBV19 and TRBJ1-1; D not resolved. The V end was cut by 7 bases, the J end by 4 bases, with 16 bases between. CDR1 and CDR2 from the germline V gene are LNHDA and SQIVND (reference sequence). CDR3 length: 14 amino acids.

J is TRBJ2-6 and V is TRBV7-2; D might be TRBD1 (5 bases). The CDR3 has 14 amino acids. Germline CDR1 SGHTA, CDR2 FQGNSA. V lost 6 bases and J lost 4, with 10 bases in between. The CDR3 region has the DNA TGTGCCAGCAGGGCAGGGATAGGGGCCAACGTCCTGACTTTC. Translated, it gives CASRAGIGANVLTF.

The genes are TRBV30 and TRBJ1-2; weak D call: TRBD1 (6 bases). The CDR3 has 14 amino acids. Trimming shortened V by 0 bases and J by 4 bases, and 12 bases separated the two germline ends. CDR1 GTSNPN and CDR2 SVGIG come from the germline V gene (reference sequence). CDR3 residues: CAWSVESGAYGYTF. DNA for the CDR3: TGTGCCTGGAGTGTAGAGTCGGGGGCCTATGGCTACACCTTC.

The chain joins TRBV29-1 to TRBJ1-2; 9 bases match TRBD1. The CDR3 sequence is 15 residues long. V lost 3 bases to trimming and J lost 3 bases; unmatched junction nucleotides: 8. Germline assignment: CDR1 SQVTM and CDR2 ANQGSEA. The chain's CDR3 is CSVDVPGQGDYGYTF. DNA for the CDR3: TGCAGCGTTGACGTCCCGGGACAGGGAGACTATGGCTACACCTTC.

This chain links TRBV27 with TRBJ2-7; 8 nucleotides align to TRBD2. CDR3 length: 15 residues. The trim removed 3 bases at V and 3 bases at J, leaving 7 bases unmatched. CDR1 is MNHEY, CDR2 SMNVEV, per germline (reference sequence). The DNA for the CDR3 is TGTGCCAGCAGTTTCCGACTAGCGCGGGACTACGAGCAGTACTTC. Protein product: CASSFRLARDYEQYF.

This sequence joins TRBV23-1 and TRBJ1-3; TRBD1 matches at 7 bases. TRBV23-1 is designated an ORF whose function remains uncertain. This CDR3 has 14 amino acids. The V gene end was trimmed by 11 bases and the J gene end by 0 bases; junction bases not matched to a gene: 7. As DNA, the CDR3 is TGCGCCGGCTGGGGACAGAACTCTGGAAACACCATATATTTT. Protein product: CAGWGQNSGNTIYF.

This clone was detected only once. V usage is TRBV11-3 and J usage is TRBJ2-3; D remains unclear. V was clipped by 1 base and J by 0 bases, with 5 bases between them. The V gene's germline CDR1 is SGHNT and CDR2 YENEEA. The CDR3 is 14 amino acids. CDR3 nucleotides: TGTGCCAGCAGCTTAGCGGCCAGCACAGATACGCAGTATTTT. Its protein is CASSLAASTDTQYF.

The genes are TRBV7-2 and TRBJ2-1, with TRBD2 identical over 10 bases. The germline V gene encodes CDR1 SGHTA and CDR2 FQGNSA. V dropped 4 bases and J dropped 5; count of bases not matched to a gene: 8. This CDR3 has 16 residues. CDR3 region: CASSSELAGPNNEQFF. CDR3 DNA: TGTGCCAGCAGCTCCGAACTAGCGGGGCCAAACAATGAGCAGTTCTTC.

The chain employs TRBV7-2 and TRBJ2-2; D may correspond to TRBD1 or TRBD2 (6 bases each). Trimming removed 5 bases from V and 5 bases from J, with 15 bases in between. Germline-derived CDR1 and CDR2 are SGHTA and FQGNSA. The CDR3 consists of 15 residues. The CDR3 loop is CASSPVGGSTGELFF. The CDR3 DNA reads TGTGCCAGCAGCCCCGTAGGGGGGAGTACCGGGGAGCTGTTTTTT.

The CDR3 protein is CSAEDLRDGLTYEQYF. The CDR3 DNA reads TGCAGCGCGGAGGACCTCCGGGACGGACTAACCTACGAGCAGTACTTC. The V gene is TRBV29-1, the J gene TRBJ2-7; D perhaps matches TRBD2 (6 bases). V was trimmed by 7 bases and J by 2 bases, leaving 24 bases between them. This CDR3 comprises 16 residues. Germline V lookup: CDR1 SQVTM, CDR2 ANQGSEA.

The chain employs TRBV14 and TRBJ1-1; D ambiguous. The germline CDR1 and CDR2 sequences are SGHDN and FVKESK. The CDR3 is 14 residues long. V lost 0 bases, J lost 0 bases, and 5 bases lay in between. Here the CDR3 DNA reads TGTGCCAGCAGCCAAGATTCCTTGAACACTGAAGCTTTCTTT. Its protein product is CASSQDSLNTEAFF.

The chain carries TRBV7-2 and TRBJ2-5, with unresolved D. The germline gives CDR1 SGHTA, CDR2 FQGNSA. This CDR3 region has 14 residues. V lost 0 bases, J lost 0 bases, and 5 bases lay in between. This CDR3 is CASSLAANQETQYF. CDR3 nucleotides: TGTGCCAGCAGCTTAGCCGCTAACCAAGAGACCCAGTACTTC.

The chain carries TRBV4-2 and TRBJ1-1; 8 bases are shared with TRBD1. After removal of 1 base from V and 3 bases from J, the junction contained 4 bases not matched to a gene. This CDR3 is built from 15 residues. CDR1 LGHNA and CDR2 YNFKEQ come from the germline V gene. The chain's CDR3 is CASSQADRVYTEAFF. CDR3 bases: TGTGCCAGCAGCCAAGCGGACAGGGTATACACTGAAGCTTTCTTT.

This rearrangement joins TRBV19 to TRBJ2-7; D gene unclear. CDR1 is LNHDA, CDR2 SQIVND, per germline (reference sequence). This CDR3 comprises 13 residues. Trimming stripped 6 bases from V and 0 bases from J, with 9 bases between. The CDR3 here is CASSGDFSYEQYF. CDR3 coding DNA: TGTGCCAGTAGCGGAGACTTCTCCTACGAGCAGTACTTC.

This clone has a handful of counts. The chain uses TRBV4-2 and TRBJ2-2; D perhaps matches TRBD1 (6 bases). This CDR3 is built from 13 residues. The ends were cut back, 3 bases at V and 7 bases at J, with 9 bases in the middle. Germline loops: CDR1 LGHNA, CDR2 YNFKEQ. CDR3 bases: TGTGCCAGCAGCCAGGGGGCGGGCGGGGAGCTGTTTTTT. Translating it yields CASSQGAGGELFF.

The table lists this clone with a few counts. J is TRBJ1-2 and V is TRBV28, with 8 bases matching TRBD1. Trimming took 6 bases from V and 6 from J; bases not matched to a gene: 3. CDR3 size: 12 residues. From germline, CDR1 is MDHEN and CDR2 SYDVKM. This chain's CDR3 is CASRGTGHGYTF. Here the CDR3 DNA reads TGTGCCAGCAGGGGGACAGGCCATGGCTACACCTTC.

This chain joins TRBV6-1 and TRBJ1-5; D perhaps matches TRBD1 (5 bases). The CDR3 spans 12 residues. The germline CDR1 and CDR2 sequences are MNHNS and SASEGT. The ends were cut back, 8 bases at V and 5 bases at J, with 10 bases in the middle. CDR3 sequence reads: CASGHLHQPQHF. The CDR3 bases are TGTGCCAGCGGACACCTTCATCAGCCCCAGCATTTT.

The chain recombines TRBV11-2 with TRBJ2-7, with 11 nucleotides matching TRBD1. CDR1 and CDR2 from the germline V gene are SGHAT and FQNNGV. The CDR3 runs to 15 residues. With V trimmed by 5 bases and J by 4 bases, 7 bases remained unmatched. CDR3 amino acids: CASSPRTGGVYEQYF. The DNA for the CDR3 is TGTGCCAGCAGCCCCCGGACAGGGGGCGTTTACGAGCAGTACTTC.

This sequence joins TRBV6-5 and TRBJ1-5, with no clear D. V shed 5 bases and J shed 0 bases, with 8 bases lying between them. Germline V lookup: CDR1 MNHEY, CDR2 SVGAGI. The CDR3 consists of 14 residues. Here the CDR3 reads CASSTGVSNQPQHF. Written as DNA, the CDR3 is TGTGCCAGCAGTACCGGAGTTAGCAATCAGCCCCAGCATTTT.

The rearrangement uses TRBV20-1 and TRBJ2-1; possible D gene TRBD2, 6 bases. The CDR3 length is 9 residues. CDR1 is DFQATT, CDR2 SNEGSKA, per germline (reference sequence). In DNA form, the CDR3 reads TGCAAGGGGAGGAATGAGCAGTTCTTC. Its translation: CKGRNEQFF.